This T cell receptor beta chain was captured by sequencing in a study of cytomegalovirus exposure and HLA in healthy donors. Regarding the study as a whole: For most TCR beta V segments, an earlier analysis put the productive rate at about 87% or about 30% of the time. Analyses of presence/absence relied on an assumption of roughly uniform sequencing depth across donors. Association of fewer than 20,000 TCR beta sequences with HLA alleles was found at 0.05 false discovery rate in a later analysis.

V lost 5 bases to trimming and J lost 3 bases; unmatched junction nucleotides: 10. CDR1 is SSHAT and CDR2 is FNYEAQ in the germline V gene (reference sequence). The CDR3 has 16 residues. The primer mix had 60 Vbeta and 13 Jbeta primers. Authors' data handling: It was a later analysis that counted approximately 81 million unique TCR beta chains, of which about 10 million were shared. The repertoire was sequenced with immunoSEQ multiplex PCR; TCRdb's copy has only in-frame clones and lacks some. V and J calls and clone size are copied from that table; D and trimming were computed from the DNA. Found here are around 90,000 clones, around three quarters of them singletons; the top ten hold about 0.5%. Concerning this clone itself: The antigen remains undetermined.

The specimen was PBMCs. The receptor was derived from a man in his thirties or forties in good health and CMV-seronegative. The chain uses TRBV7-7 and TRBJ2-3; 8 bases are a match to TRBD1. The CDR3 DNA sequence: TGTGCCAGCAGCCCTGGGACAGGCTTATCGACAGATACGCAGTATTTT. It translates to CASSPGTGLSTDTQYF.